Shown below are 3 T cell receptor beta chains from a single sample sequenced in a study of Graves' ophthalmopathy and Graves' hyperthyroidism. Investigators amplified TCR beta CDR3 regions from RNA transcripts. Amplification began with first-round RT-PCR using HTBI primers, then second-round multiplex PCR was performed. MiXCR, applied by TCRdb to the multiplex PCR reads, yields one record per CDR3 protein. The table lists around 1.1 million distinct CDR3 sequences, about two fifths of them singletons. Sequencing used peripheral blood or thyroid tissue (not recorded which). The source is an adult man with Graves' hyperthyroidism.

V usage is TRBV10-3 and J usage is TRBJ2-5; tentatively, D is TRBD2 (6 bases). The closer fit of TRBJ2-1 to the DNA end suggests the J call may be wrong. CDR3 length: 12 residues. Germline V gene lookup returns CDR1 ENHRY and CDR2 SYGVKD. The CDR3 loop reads CATSTSPNEQFF. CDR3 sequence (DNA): TGTGCCACCTCTACTAGCCCCAATGAGCAGTTCTTC.

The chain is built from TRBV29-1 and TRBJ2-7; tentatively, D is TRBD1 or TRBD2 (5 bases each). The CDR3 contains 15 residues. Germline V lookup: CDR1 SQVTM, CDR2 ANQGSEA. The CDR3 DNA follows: TGCAGTTCGGGGCTGTATGGGGTCGTTACCTACGAGCAGTACTTC. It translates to CSSGLYGVVTYEQYF.

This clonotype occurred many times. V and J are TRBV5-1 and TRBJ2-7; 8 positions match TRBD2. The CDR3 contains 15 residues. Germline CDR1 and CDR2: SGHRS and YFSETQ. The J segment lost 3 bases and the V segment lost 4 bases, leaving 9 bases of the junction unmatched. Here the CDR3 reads CASSNKTSEIYEQYF. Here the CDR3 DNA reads TGCGCCAGCAGCAACAAGACTAGCGAAATCTACGAGCAGTACTTC.